This is a list of T cell receptor beta chains from one sample in a study of chemoradiotherapy in HPV16-positive cancers. Assay used: immunoSEQ multiplex PCR; TCRdb lists only in-frame clones, some missing. The repertoire has about 20,000 clones, roughly 92% of them found once; the top ten carry 15% to 20%. Material: blood, obtained from a patient who underwent chemoradiotherapy. These receptors all stem from a human donor with HPV-associated anogenital cancer. Each CDR3 is given with its conserved first and last residue. D genes are given only for firm matches. Rows may omit the clone size; those that give it use once, few, many or a size class.

-	15	TRBD2	TRBJ2-1	TRBV10-3	CAISVAGSVSDEQFF	TGTGCCATCAGTGTAGCGGGATCCGTGAGCGATGAGCAGTTCTTC
-	16	-	TRBJ2-2	TRBV4-1	CASSQDLLIRTGELFF	TGCGCCAGCAGCCAAGATCTCCTTATTAGGACCGGGGAGCTGTTTTTT
once	12	-	TRBJ2-1	TRBV18	CASSLRGNEQFF	TGTGCCAGCTCACTAAGGGGAAATGAGCAGTTCTTC
-	15	TRBD2	TRBJ2-4	TRBV16	CASSPGRGAKNIQYF	TGTGCCAGCAGCCCAGGGAGGGGAGCCAAAAACATTCAGTACTTC
few	15	-	TRBJ1-2	TRBV9	CASSDLEVANYGYTF	TGTGCCAGCAGCGATCTAGAGGTAGCTAACTATGGCTACACCTTC
-	15	-	TRBJ1-5	TRBV19	CASISGQISNQPQHF	TGTGCCAGTATTTCGGGGCAGATTAGCAATCAGCCCCAGCATTTT
-	17	-	TRBJ2-1	TRBV11-2	CASSLVGGLVPAGEQFF	TGTGCCAGCAGCCTAGTAGGGGGCCTTGTTCCAGCGGGAGAGCAGTTCTTC
-	15	-	TRBJ1-2	TRBV19	CASNSGTGVNYGYTF	TGTGCCAGTAACTCCGGGACGGGAGTTAACTATGGCTACACCTTC
-	17	TRBD2	TRBJ2-2	TRBV19	CASSIAGTSGYTGELFF	TGTGCCAGTAGTATAGCCGGGACTAGCGGCTACACCGGGGAGCTGTTTTTT
once	18	-	TRBJ1-1	TRBV4-1	CASSQDRGRPDPNTEAFF	TGCGCCAGCAGCCAAGATCGGGGGAGACCGGACCCGAACACTGAAGCTTTCTTT
-	13	TRBD1	TRBJ2-7	TRBV6-6	CASRAGTGNEQYF	TGTGCCAGCAGAGCCGGGACAGGGAACGAGCAGTACTTC
once	15	TRBD2	TRBJ2-7	TRBV7-2	CASSLGSAGAYEQYF	TGTGCCAGCAGCTTGGGGTCGGCGGGAGCCTACGAGCAGTACTTC
-	14	TRBD2	TRBJ2-7	TRBV7-6	CASSPGGGYYEQYF	TGTGCCAGCAGCCCTGGGGGGGGATACTACGAGCAGTACTTC
-	17	TRBD2	TRBJ2-3	TRBV11-2	CASSLRVGAGGTDTQYF	TGTGCCAGCAGCTTAAGGGTGGGAGCGGGAGGGACAGATACGCAGTATTTT
-	15	TRBD1	TRBJ1-2	TRBV12-5	CASGLNSRTGAGYTF	TGTGCTAGTGGTTTGAACTCCCGGACAGGGGCTGGCTACACCTTC
once	13	-	TRBJ2-3	TRBV27	CASSQGAQDTQYF	TGTGCCAGCAGTCAGGGAGCCCAAGATACGCAGTATTTT
-	13	-	TRBJ2-5	TRBV5-5	CASSLDAGETQYF	TGTGCCAGCAGCTTGGACGCAGGGGAGACCCAGTACTTC
-	14	-	TRBJ2-1	TRBV2	CASGLDREGNEQFF	TGTGCCAGTGGGCTCGACAGGGAGGGTAATGAGCAGTTCTTC
-	12	-	TRBJ2-7	TRBV18	CASSETDYEQYF	TGTGCCAGCTCAGAGACAGACTACGAGCAGTACTTC
once	12	-	TRBJ1-1	TRBV11-2	CASSWGATEAFF	TGTGCCAGCAGCTGGGGAGCCACTGAAGCTTTCTTT
-	14	TRBD1	TRBJ2-7	TRBV7-9	CASSLDRGGYEQYF	TGTGCCAGCAGCCTGGACAGGGGCGGCTACGAGCAGTACTTC
-	14	-	TRBJ1-1	TRBV7-9	CASSLVQGNTEAFF	TGTGCCAGCAGCTTAGTACAGGGCAACACTGAAGCTTTCTTT
-	13	-	TRBJ2-7	TRBV7-6	CASSLEIAGEQYF	TGTGCCAGCAGCTTAGAAATCGCGGGGGAGCAGTACTTC
-	14	TRBD2	TRBJ2-7	TRBV10-3	CASSYGGAGYEQYF	TGTGCCAGCAGTTACGGGGGGGCCGGGTACGAGCAGTACTTC
-	17	TRBD2	TRBJ2-7	TRBV7-2	CASSSSGTSGRAYEQYF	TGTGCCAGCAGCTCCTCCGGGACTAGCGGGAGGGCCTACGAGCAGTACTTC
-	16	-	TRBJ1-6	TRBV19	CASSASHEGWWSPLHF	TGTGCCAGTAGTGCTTCACACGAGGGGTGGTGGTCACCCCTCCACTTT
once	15	-	TRBJ1-5	TRBV6-5	CASSPISERGQPQHF	TGTGCCAGCAGCCCCATTTCAGAGCGGGGTCAGCCCCAGCATTTT
-	16	-	TRBJ1-4	TRBV2	CASYPSRGNGVKKLFF	TGTGCCAGCTACCCCTCCCGCGGGAACGGGGTTAAAAAACTGTTTTTT
-	15	-	TRBJ1-2	TRBV9	CASSVEGQSDNGYTF	TGTGCCAGCAGCGTAGAGGGACAATCGGATAATGGCTACACCTTC
-	16	-	TRBJ2-3	TRBV5-1	CASSLVGTASTDTQYF	TGCGCCAGCAGCTTGGTTGGGACCGCTAGCACAGATACGCAGTATTTT
-	14	TRBD1	TRBJ1-5	TRBV2	CASSPGTVNQPQHF	TGTGCCAGCAGTCCCGGGACAGTGAATCAGCCCCAGCATTTT
-	14	-	TRBJ2-7	TRBV6-5	CASTSAGSSYEQYF	TGTGCCAGCACCTCTGCGGGGAGCTCCTACGAGCAGTACTTC
-	15	-	TRBJ1-5	TRBV28	CASSLLGRRDQPQHF	TGTGCCAGCAGTTTGCTAGGGAGGCGGGATCAGCCCCAGCATTTT
-	13	-	TRBJ1-5	TRBV6-1	CASSEERIRPQHF	TGTGCCAGCAGTGAAGAAAGGATCCGGCCCCAGCATTTT
few	15	TRBD1	TRBJ2-7	TRBV9	CASSAGPGQHYEQYF	TGTGCCAGCAGCGCCGGTCCGGGACAGCACTACGAGCAGTACTTC
-	12	-	TRBJ2-2	TRBV10-3	CAISVSTAELFF	TGTGCCATCAGTGTTTCCACCGCGGAGCTGTTTTTT
-	14	-	TRBJ1-5	TRBV13	CASSLGRTNQPQHF	TGTGCCAGCAGCTTAGGCCGGACTAACCAGCCCCAGCATTTT
-	15	TRBD1	TRBJ2-3	TRBV27	CASSYGTGMLDTQYF	TGTGCCAGCAGTTATGGGACAGGGATGTTAGATACGCAGTATTTT
once	15	-	TRBJ1-6	TRBV18	CASSPGGRDNSPLHF	TGTGCCAGCTCACCAGGGGGACGGGATAATTCACCCCTCCACTTT
-	15	TRBD1	TRBJ1-5	TRBV5-4	CASRTRTGVPQPQHF	TGTGCCAGCAGGACCAGGACAGGGGTCCCCCAGCCCCAGCATTTT
-	16	TRBD2	TRBJ2-1	TRBV4-3	CASSQEAGGPYNEQFF	TGCGCCAGCAGCCAAGAGGCGGGGGGACCATACAATGAGCAGTTCTTC
-	15	-	TRBJ2-5	TRBV14	CASSQDMGRGETQYF	TGTGCCAGCAGCCAAGATATGGGCCGAGGAGAGACCCAGTACTTC
hyperexpanded	13	-	TRBJ2-7	TRBV6-5	CASSYGDLYEQYF	TGTGCCAGCAGTTACGGAGACCTCTACGAGCAGTACTTC
-	14	-	TRBJ2-2	TRBV27	CASRHRENTGELFF	TGTGCCAGCAGACACAGGGAGAACACCGGGGAGCTGTTTTTT
-	13	-	TRBJ2-1	TRBV29-1	CSVVVPSYNEQFF	TGCAGCGTTGTAGTTCCCTCCTACAATGAGCAGTTCTTC
-	15	TRBD2	TRBJ2-1	TRBV5-1	CASRVLAASINEQFF	TGCGCCAGCAGGGTACTAGCGGCCTCAATCAATGAGCAGTTCTTC
-	12	-	TRBJ2-3	TRBV19	CASSGATDTQYF	TGTGCCAGTAGCGGGGCCACAGATACGCAGTATTTT
-	14	TRBD1	TRBJ2-7	TRBV19	CASSSGTGIYEQYF	TGTGCCAGTAGTTCCGGGACAGGGATTTACGAGCAGTACTTC
-	16	TRBD1	TRBJ1-1	TRBV19	CASRTGGATLNTEAFF	TGTGCCAGTAGGACAGGGGGCGCAACCCTGAACACTGAAGCTTTCTTT
-	15	-	TRBJ1-5	TRBV2	CASSKEVSSNQPQHF	TGTGCCAGCAGTAAGGAGGTCTCTAGCAATCAGCCCCAGCATTTT
-	16	TRBD2	TRBJ2-1	TRBV4-3	CASSQEWTSGYNEQFF	TGCGCCAGCAGCCAAGAGTGGACTAGCGGCTACAATGAGCAGTTCTTC